This record concerns one T cell receptor beta chain sequence. No antigen is known for it. This record belongs to a study of Tregs in tolerant kidney transplant recipients. General study results and limits: Expanding Tregs on activated donor B cells appeared to best identify donor-specific TCRbeta clones.

Before regulatory T cell sorting, thawed PBMCs rested overnight at 37°C in roughly 190 IU/ml IL-2. Assay: immunoSEQ multiplex PCR; the TCRdb copy retains only in-frame clones and omits some. The sample yields tens of thousands of clones, about 89% seen once. Germline CDR1 and CDR2: MGHRA and YSYEKL. V shed 1 base, J shed 4 bases, and the junction held 8 bases outside the gene matches. The CDR3 runs 16 residues. The chain has TRBV4-1 and TRBJ2-7; TRBD1 matches at 9 bases. The sequence came from a human donor in good health. The sample comprised Tregs from blood. CDR3 residues: CASSQGLGTGSYEQYF. CDR3 nucleotides: TGCGCCAGCAGCCAAGGCTTGGGGACAGGGTCATACGAGCAGTACTTC.